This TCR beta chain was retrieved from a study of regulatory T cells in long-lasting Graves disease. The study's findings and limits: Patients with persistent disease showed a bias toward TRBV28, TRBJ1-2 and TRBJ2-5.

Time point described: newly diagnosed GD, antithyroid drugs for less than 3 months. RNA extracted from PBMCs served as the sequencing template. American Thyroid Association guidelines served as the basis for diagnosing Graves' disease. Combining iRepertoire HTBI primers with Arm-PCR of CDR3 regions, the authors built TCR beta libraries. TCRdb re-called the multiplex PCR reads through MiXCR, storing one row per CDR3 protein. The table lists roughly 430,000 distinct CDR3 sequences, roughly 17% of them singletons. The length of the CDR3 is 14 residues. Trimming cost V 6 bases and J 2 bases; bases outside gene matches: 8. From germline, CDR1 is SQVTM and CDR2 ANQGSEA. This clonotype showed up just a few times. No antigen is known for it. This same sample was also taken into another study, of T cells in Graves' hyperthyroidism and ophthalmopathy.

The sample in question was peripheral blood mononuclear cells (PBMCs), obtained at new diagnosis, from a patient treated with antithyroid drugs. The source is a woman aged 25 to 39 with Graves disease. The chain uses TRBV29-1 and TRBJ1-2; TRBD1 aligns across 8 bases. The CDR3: CSVPKGQVNYGYTF. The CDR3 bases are TGCAGCGTCCCTAAGGGACAGGTCAACTATGGCTACACCTTC.